The present entry profiles one T cell receptor beta chain with its context. Antigen specificity is unknown. TCRdb re-called the RT-PCR reads through MiXCR, storing one row per CDR3 protein. Of about 530,000 distinct CDR3 sequences in the sample, under 15% were seen once. The CDR3 runs to 11 residues. CDR1 and CDR2 from the germline V gene are DFQATT and SNEGSKA (reference sequence). Trimming pared 5 bases from V and 10 bases from J, leaving 12 bases between. This sample is part of a study of response to subunit inactivated influenza vaccine. Regarding the study as a whole: Researchers suggested that each seasonal influenza vaccination recruits few new T cells.

V and J are TRBV20-1 and TRBJ2-1, with D possibly being TRBD2 (5 bases). This TCR came from a man over 45 who received an inactivated influenza vaccine. This specimen was PBMCs from blood, taken roughly 46 days after vaccination. CDR3 nucleotides: TGCAGTGCTTCCGACTACCCCGAGCAGTTCTTC. As protein: CSASDYPEQFF.